This T cell receptor (beta chain) was obtained from a study of T cells in Graves' hyperthyroidism and ophthalmopathy. Amplified TCR beta CDR3 regions came from RNA transcripts. The primer set for the first-round RT-PCR of the TCR CDR3 was HTBI. TCRdb processed the multiplex PCR reads anew with MiXCR; each CDR3 protein has one entry. The sample lists 500,000 to 600,000 distinct CDR3 sequences, 46% occurring once. This CDR3 comprises 14 residues. The germline V gene encodes CDR1 SGHAT and CDR2 FQDESV (reference sequence). Unmatched junction bases numbered 7, after V lost 5 bases and J lost 4 bases. The TCR comes from an adult woman with Graves' disease, either hyperthyroidism or ophthalmopathy (not recorded which). The V gene is TRBV11-1, the J gene TRBJ2-5, with 7 bases that match TRBD1. The sample taken for sequencing was peripheral blood or thyroid tissue (not recorded which). The CDR3 region has the DNA TGTGCCAGCAGCCCAACAGGGGAAACAGAGACCCAGTACTTC. The encoded protein is CASSPTGETETQYF.